The 2 T cell receptor beta chains below all came from one sample that was sequenced in a study of blood T cell repertoires in COVID-19. The data were produced by immunoSEQ multiplex PCR, yet TCRdb's version contains in-frame clones alone and is incomplete. The table shows about 46,000 clones, with roughly 86% occurring only once. Sequenced input: peripheral blood. The receptors here all came from a man in his 60s with active or convalescent COVID-19.

V gene TRBV7-6 combines with J gene TRBJ2-3; TRBD2 aligns across 13 bases. The CDR3 runs 18 residues. Germline V gene data show CDR1 as SGHVS and CDR2 as FNYEAQ. J was trimmed by 3 bases and V by 5 bases; bases with no gene match: 11. CDR3 amino acids: CASSLGYGTSGATDTQYF. In nucleotides, the CDR3 is TGTGCCAGCAGCCTAGGGTACGGGACTAGCGGGGCTACAGATACGCAGTATTTT.

This rearrangement joins TRBV9 to TRBJ2-3; maybe TRBD2 (5 bases). Trimming removed 0 bases at V and 6 bases at J, with 8 bases between. Per the germline V gene, CDR1 is SGDLS and CDR2 is YYNGEE. CDR3 size: 13 residues. CDR3 protein: CASSVVTGDTQYF. The CDR3 coding sequence is TGTGCCAGCAGCGTAGTCACGGGGGATACGCAGTATTTT.